These 26 T cell receptor beta chains were all obtained from the same sample, sequenced in a study of CD8 T cells in Susac syndrome. Random hexamers were used to reverse transcribe the RNA input (roughly 0.5 to 1 ug). TCRdb fed the immunoSEQ multiplex PCR reads into MiXCR, producing one record per CDR3 protein. The repertoire has 250,000 to 300,000 distinct CDR3 sequences, around 84% of them found once; the top ten carry 0.11%. The sample taken for sequencing was CD8+ T cells from PBMCs. All receptors come from a human donor with multiple sclerosis.

This sequence joins TRBV28 and TRBJ1-5; 9 bases agree with TRBD1. Germline V lookup: CDR1 MDHEN, CDR2 SYDVKM. The CDR3 has 16 residues. V shed 3 bases and J 3 bases; nucleotides not matched to a gene: 6. The CDR3 nucleotides read TGTGCCAGCAGTTTTCGATGGACAGGGGCCAATCAGCCCCAGCATTTT. Amino acids: CASSFRWTGANQPQHF.

The chain combines TRBV27 with TRBJ2-1; D is undetermined. Germline lookup yields CDR1 MNHEY and CDR2 SMNVEV (reference sequence). Trimming left V 3 bases short and J 12 bases short, with 15 bases between. CDR3 length equals 13 residues. The CDR3 region has the DNA TGTGCCAGCAGTTTCTCCGAAGGCCCCGCGCAGTTCTTC. Protein sequence: CASSFSEGPAQFF.

This clonotype was seen just once. V is TRBV20-1 and J is TRBJ2-3; 12 bases map to TRBD2. The CDR3 length is 16 residues. V dropped 4 bases and J dropped 4; count of bases not matched to a gene: 9. Germline assignment: CDR1 DFQATT and CDR2 SNEGSKA (reference sequence). CDR3 nucleotide sequence: TGCAGTGCTACCCTAGCGGGAGGGCTTAGTTCAGATACGCAGTATTTT. Translation: CSATLAGGLSSDTQYF.

The CDR3 bases are TGTGCCAGCAGCGTACCTAGCGGGGGGTTTAATGAGCAGTTCTTC. This sequence encodes CASSVPSGGFNEQFF. The J gene is TRBJ2-1, the V gene TRBV9; 11 nucleotides align to TRBD2. Per the germline V gene, CDR1 is SGDLS and CDR2 is YYNGEE. The V and J ends lost 1 base and 7 bases, in that order; junction bases with no gene match: 4. The length of the CDR3 is 15 residues.

The rearrangement uses TRBV7-6 and TRBJ2-2; 13 bases match TRBD2. The CDR3 runs 15 residues. The V gene end was trimmed by 5 bases and the J gene end by 6 bases; junction bases not matched to a gene: 3. Germline lookup yields CDR1 SGHVS and CDR2 FNYEAQ. DNA of the CDR3: TGTGCCAGCAGCCCGACTAGCGGGAGGTCCGGGGAGCTGTTTTTT. This translates into CASSPTSGRSGELFF.

The chain is built from TRBV10-3 and TRBJ2-1; D is unresolved. CDR1 and CDR2 (germline): ENHRY, SYGVKD. The length of the CDR3 is 11 residues. With 4 bases removed from V and 7 bases from J, the gap between germline ends came to 5 bases. The CDR3 coding sequence is TGTGCCATCAGTGCCTCGAATGAGCAGTTCTTC. This codes for CAISASNEQFF.

The rearrangement joins TRBV27 to TRBJ2-5, with a possible D match to TRBD1 (7 bases). The CDR3 has 14 residues. V lost 6 bases, J lost 2 bases, and 13 bases lay in between. The germline gives CDR1 MNHEY, CDR2 SMNVEV (reference sequence). CDR3 residues: CASREGARQETQYF. Written as DNA, the CDR3 is TGTGCCAGCAGGGAGGGGGCGAGGCAAGAGACCCAGTACTTC.

The chain couples TRBV19 to TRBJ2-1, with 7 bases fitting TRBD2. Germline-derived CDR1 and CDR2 are LNHDA and SQIVND (reference sequence). This CDR3 comprises 15 residues. V was pared by 1 base and J by 8 bases, with 8 bases of the junction left unmatched. The CDR3 bases are TGTGCCAGTAGTATAGGAGCGGGATATGTCGATGAGCAGTTCTTC. As protein: CASSIGAGYVDEQFF.

This chain connects TRBV7-9 to TRBJ2-7; TRBD2 matches at 8 bases. There are 16 residues in the CDR3. After removal of 3 bases from V and 2 bases from J, the junction contained 9 bases not matched to a gene. CDR1 SEHNR and CDR2 FQNEAQ come from the germline V gene (reference sequence). CDR3 in DNA: TGTGCCAGCAGCTTGACCGGGACTAGTCGGACCTACGAGCAGTACTTC. Protein: CASSLTGTSRTYEQYF.

This clonotype has only a few counts. The chain links TRBV7-2 to TRBJ2-7; D not resolved. The germline V gene encodes CDR1 SGHTA and CDR2 FQGNSA. Trimming shortened V by 7 bases and J by 3 bases, and 19 bases separated the two germline ends. There are 15 residues in the CDR3. The CDR3 nucleotides read TGTGCCAGCACCGACTCGACCACAGTGTTCTACGAGCAGTACTTC. Encoded protein: CASTDSTTVFYEQYF.

The chain carries TRBV7-9 and TRBJ1-2; 9 nucleotides agree with TRBD1. Germline V gene lookup returns CDR1 SEHNR and CDR2 FQNEAQ (reference sequence). The CDR3 is made up of 17 amino acids. V shed 2 bases and J 0 bases; nucleotides not matched to a gene: 7. The CDR3 DNA reads as TGTGCCAGCAGCTTAATCGGGGGACAGGGAACTAACTATGGCTACACCTTC. Its translation: CASSLIGGQGTNYGYTF. Full variable domain (outside the CDR3, taken from reference TRBV7-9 and TRBJ1-2): DTGVSQNPRHKITKRGQNVTFRCDPISEHNRLYWYRQTLGQGPEFLTYFQNEAQLEKSRLLSDRFSAERPKGSFSTLEIQRTEQGDSAMYLCASSLIGGQGTNYGYTFGSGTRLTVV.

The chain couples TRBV9 to TRBJ2-1; D not certain. The germline gives CDR1 SGDLS, CDR2 YYNGEE. Trimming removed 0 bases at V and 9 bases at J, with 4 bases between. This CDR3 contains 11 residues. The chain's CDR3 is CASSVGIEQFF. CDR3 nucleotide sequence: TGTGCCAGCAGCGTAGGAATTGAGCAGTTCTTC.

This chain connects TRBV28 to TRBJ2-7; 8 bases are a match to TRBD2. This CDR3 contains 14 residues. The germline CDR1 and CDR2 sequences are MDHEN and SYDVKM. V gave up 2 bases and J gave up 6 bases; unmatched junction bases: 6. CDR3 residues: CASSLVSGNGEQYF. CDR3 nucleotides: TGTGCCAGCAGTTTAGTTAGCGGGAATGGCGAGCAGTACTTC.

V is TRBV29-1 and J is TRBJ1-1; possible D gene TRBD1, 5 bases. Trimming left V 3 bases short and J 5 bases short, with 13 bases between. The germline V gene encodes CDR1 SQVTM and CDR2 ANQGSEA. The CDR3 covers 13 residues. The CDR3 DNA follows: TGCAGCGTTGATACGGGGGGTGGTACTGAAGCTTTCTTT. Translated: CSVDTGGGTEAFF.

The chain employs TRBV9 and TRBJ1-4; D not resolved. This CDR3 comprises 15 residues. The V gene's germline CDR1 is SGDLS and CDR2 YYNGEE. Between the trimmed V and J ends, which lost 4 bases and 6 bases, there was a span of 16 bases. The CDR3 nucleotides read TGTGCCAGCAGCCCCGCACCGAGGAGGTATGAAAAACTGTTTTTT. Translation gives CASSPAPRRYEKLFF.

The V and J genes are TRBV19 and TRBJ2-1; D is unclear. The V end was cut by 5 bases, the J end by 2 bases, with 13 bases between. Germline loops: CDR1 LNHDA, CDR2 SQIVND (reference sequence). The CDR3 is 15 residues long. This CDR3 reads CASSQAELTYNEQFF. CDR3 nucleotide sequence: TGTGCCAGTAGTCAGGCGGAGTTAACCTACAATGAGCAGTTCTTC.

This rearrangement joins TRBV9 to TRBJ1-3; tentative D call: TRBD1 (5 bases). The germline V and J ends were trimmed by 0 bases and 2 bases, with 12 bases remaining between them. The CDR3 is made up of 16 amino acids. Looked up from germline, CDR1 is SGDLS and CDR2 is YYNGEE. The CDR3 region is CASSVGGVMAGNTIYF. The CDR3 bases are TGTGCCAGCAGCGTAGGAGGGGTGATGGCTGGAAACACCATATATTTT. The whole variable domain, filled in from reference TRBV9 and TRBJ1-3, reads DSGVTQTPKHLITATGQRVTLRCSPRSGDLSVYWYQQSLDQGLQFLIQYYNGEERAKGNILERFSAQQFPDLHSELNLSSLELGDSALYFCASSVGGVMAGNTIYFGEGSWLTVV.

This clonotype was observed a single time. The V call is TRBV2, the J call TRBJ2-3, with D perhaps matching TRBD1 (5 bases). The CDR3 is 12 amino acids. V was cut by 7 bases and J by 4 bases, with 9 bases left in between. CDR1 and CDR2 (germline): SNHLY, FYNNEI. Here the CDR3 reads CASNQGSDTQYF. CDR3 DNA: TGTGCCAGCAATCAGGGCTCAGATACGCAGTATTTT. Variable domain in full (rest from reference TRBV2 and TRBJ2-3): EPEVTQTPSHQVTQMGQEVILRCVPISNHLYFYWYRQILGQKVEFLVSFYNNEISEKSEIFDDQFSVERPDGSNFTLKIRSTKLEDSAMYFCASNQGSDTQYFGPGTRLTVL.

The rearrangement uses TRBV5-6 and TRBJ2-1; 15 nucleotides align to TRBD2. Germline-derived CDR1 and CDR2 are SGHDT and YYEEEE. This CDR3 region has 15 residues. J gave up 4 bases and V 4 bases, and 0 bases lay outside the gene matches. The CDR3 nucleotides are TGTGCCAGCAGCGGGACTAGCGGGAGGTACAATGAGCAGTTCTTC. It is translated as CASSGTSGRYNEQFF.

This clonotype was counted only a few times. The chain employs TRBV7-9 and TRBJ2-3; TRBD2 matches 11 bases. Germline V gene data show CDR1 as SEHNR and CDR2 as FQNEAQ (reference sequence). J lost 0 bases, V lost 5 bases, and 4 bases had no gene match. The CDR3 is 16 amino acids. CDR3 nucleotide sequence: TGTGCCAGCAGCCCCCGGACTAGCGGGAGCACAGATACGCAGTATTTT. Amino acids: CASSPRTSGSTDTQYF.

V and J are TRBV9 and TRBJ2-1; D gene uncertain. Germline CDR1 and CDR2: SGDLS and YYNGEE. This CDR3 has 17 amino acids. V gave up 0 bases and J gave up 0 bases, with 13 bases separating them. DNA of the CDR3: TGTGCCAGCAGCGTAGTACCAGACCCTAACTCCTACAATGAGCAGTTCTTC. Protein: CASSVVPDPNSYNEQFF.

The CDR3 spells CATEPTGVQETQYF. CDR3 DNA: TGTGCCACCGAACCGACGGGAGTCCAAGAGACCCAGTACTTC. V usage is TRBV15 and J usage is TRBJ2-5; a weak D match, TRBD2 (6 bases). This CDR3 contains 14 residues. Looked up from germline, CDR1 is LNHNV and CDR2 is YYDKDF (reference sequence). Trimming removed 8 bases at V and 1 base at J, with 14 bases between.

The gene calls are TRBV7-9 and TRBJ1-1; the match to TRBD1 covers 7 bases. Germline CDR1 and CDR2: SEHNR and FQNEAQ (reference sequence). The junction had 9 bases not matched to a gene; V was cut back by 4 bases and J by 7 bases. This CDR3 is built from 14 residues. CDR3 sequence reads: CASSSTGAGGEAFF. In DNA form, the CDR3 reads TGTGCCAGCAGCTCAACAGGGGCCGGCGGTGAAGCTTTCTTT.

The rearrangement uses TRBV4-1 and TRBJ2-5, with TRBD2 matching 8 bases. The J segment lost 2 bases and the V segment lost 2 bases, leaving 4 bases of the junction unmatched. Looked up from germline, CDR1 is MGHRA and CDR2 is YSYEKL. The CDR3 has 15 residues. CDR3 region: CASSQLAGIQETQYF. CDR3 in DNA: TGCGCCAGCAGCCAATTAGCGGGGATACAAGAGACCCAGTACTTC.

The chain couples TRBV2 to TRBJ2-7; D ambiguous. Trimming removed 7 bases from V and 5 bases from J, with 6 bases in between. The CDR3 totals 10 residues. Germline V gene lookup returns CDR1 SNHLY and CDR2 FYNNEI. The chain's CDR3 is CASTGNEQYF. The CDR3 DNA reads TGTGCCAGCACTGGGAACGAGCAGTACTTC. Full variable domain (missing parts from reference TRBV2 and TRBJ2-7): EPEVTQTPSHQVTQMGQEVILRCVPISNHLYFYWYRQILGQKVEFLVSFYNNEISEKSEIFDDQFSVERPDGSNFTLKIRSTKLEDSAMYFCASTGNEQYFGPGTRLTVT.

CDR3 DNA sequence: TGTGCCAGCAGCAACCGGGACAGCGGGCAAGAGACCCAGTACTTC. Translating gives CASSNRDSGQETQYF. The chain is built from TRBV7-9 and TRBJ2-5, with D possibly TRBD1 on 7 matching bases. V gave up 5 bases and J gave up 2 bases, with 15 bases separating them. Germline CDR1 and CDR2: SEHNR and FQNEAQ (reference sequence). The CDR3 is 15 amino acids.